This TCR beta chain derives from a study of blood T cell repertoires in COVID-19. At the level of the study: T cells, B-cell-depleted T cells, or PBMCs supplied cDNA or gDNA.

Authors' processing steps: The assay estimated nucleated cells by amplifying reference gene primers. Some clones are missing from TCRdb's copy, which holds only in-frame ones; the method was immunoSEQ multiplex PCR. V and J calls plus clone size are reproduced from that table; the DNA served to infer D and trimming. The sample lists 20,000 to 30,000 clones, about 81% occurring once. Patients of the Seattle cohort, enrolled during active infection, were followed longitudinally. Germline CDR1 and CDR2: KGHDR and SFDVKD. This CDR3 is 15 amino acids long. Between the trimmed V and J ends, which lost 5 bases and 4 bases, there was a span of 13 bases.

V usage is TRBV24-1 and J usage is TRBJ2-2; D possibly corresponds to TRBD2 (6 bases). The material sequenced was peripheral blood. This clonotype originated in a woman in her seventies with COVID-19, enrolled during active disease. The DNA for the CDR3 is TGTGCCACCAGTGGGGCGGAGGAGGGCACCGGGGAGCTGTTTTTT. Its translation: CATSGAEEGTGELFF.